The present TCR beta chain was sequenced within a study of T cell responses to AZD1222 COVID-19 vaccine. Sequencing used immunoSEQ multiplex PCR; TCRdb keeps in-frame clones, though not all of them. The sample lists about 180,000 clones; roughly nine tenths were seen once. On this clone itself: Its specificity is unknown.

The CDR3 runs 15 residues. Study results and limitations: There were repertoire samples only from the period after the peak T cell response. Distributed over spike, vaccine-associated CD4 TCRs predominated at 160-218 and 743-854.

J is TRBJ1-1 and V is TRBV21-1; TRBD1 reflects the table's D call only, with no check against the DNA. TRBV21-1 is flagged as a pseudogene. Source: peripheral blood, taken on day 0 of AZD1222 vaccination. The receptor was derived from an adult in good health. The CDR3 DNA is TGTGCCAGCAGCAACCTTGTCACAATGAACACTGAAGCTTTCTTT. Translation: CASSNLVTMNTEAFF.